The rows below give T cell receptor beta chains drawn from one sample of a study of blood T cell repertoires in COVID-19. Data came from immunoSEQ multiplex PCR; TCRdb stores just in-frame clones and leaves some out. Counted here are over 100,000 clones, 79% occurring once; the ten biggest clones make up roughly 4.3%. What was sequenced was peripheral blood. The receptors stem from a woman aged 80 or over with acute or convalescent COVID-19. CDR3s include the opening cysteine and the closing phenylalanine or tryptophan. Each record gives: CDR3 length, V gene, J gene, clone size, D gene, CDR3 DNA, CDR3 protein. A D gene is named only where the DNA matches it firmly. The size of a clone is reported for some rows only, either as once, few or many, or as a class for expanded clones.

15,TRBV18,TRBJ1-1,NA,NA,TGTGCCAGCTCACCTCCGGTCAGGGGTGGCACTGAAGCTTTCTTT,CASSPPVRGGTEAFF
14,TRBV4-1,TRBJ2-5,NA,NA,TGCGCCAGCAGCCAAGGATCAGTTCAAGAGACCCAGTACTTC,CASSQGSVQETQYF
14,TRBV2,TRBJ2-5,NA,NA,TGTGCCAGCAGTGGTACTAGGACTAAAGAGACCCAGTACTTC,CASSGTRTKETQYF
14,TRBV19,TRBJ2-1,NA,TRBD2,TGTGCCAGCCAAGGAACTAGCGGTTACAATGAGCAGTTCTTC,CASQGTSGYNEQFF
15,TRBV5-5,TRBJ2-2,NA,NA,TGTGCCAGCAGCTTGGCCGGGTATGGCACCGGGGAGCTGTTTTTT,CASSLAGYGTGELFF
17,TRBV27,TRBJ2-3,once,TRBD2,TGTGCCAGCAGACCCAGACCGGGACTAGAGTTAGGAGATACGCAGTATTTT,CASRPRPGLELGDTQYF
13,TRBV20-1,TRBJ1-5,NA,NA,TGCAGTGCTAGTAGCAGGGTCAGCCAGCCCCAGCATTTT,CSASSRVSQPQHF
18,TRBV6-2/TRBV6-3,TRBJ2-7,NA,TRBD1,TGTGCCAGCAGTTCGGACAGGGGAGATGTCAGGGGCCTCTACGAGCAGTACTTC,CASSSDRGDVRGLYEQYF
15,TRBV7-3,TRBJ2-1,NA,TRBD1,TGTGCCAGCAGCCTAGCAGGGGGCCCCTACAATGAGCAGTTCTTC,CASSLAGGPYNEQFF
15,TRBV7-2,TRBJ1-6,once,NA,TGTGCCAGCAGCTTGGGGAGCTCCTATAATTCACCCCTCCACTTT,CASSLGSSYNSPLHF
15,TRBV4-1,TRBJ2-5,NA,NA,TGCGCCAGCAGCCAAGGAGGTACAATTAGGGAGACCCAGTACTTC,CASSQGGTIRETQYF
17,TRBV5-4,TRBJ2-7,NA,TRBD2,TGTGCCAGCAGCCTGGGACTAGCGGGAGGTATCCACTACGAGCAGTACTTC,CASSLGLAGGIHYEQYF
15,TRBV4-2,TRBJ1-6,once,TRBD1,TGTGCCAGCAGCCACGACAGGGACTATAATTCACCCCTCCACTTT,CASSHDRDYNSPLHF
15,TRBV5-1,TRBJ2-7,NA,TRBD1,TGCGCCAGCAGCTTTACAGGGGACGATCCCTACGAGCAGTACTTC,CASSFTGDDPYEQYF
16,TRBV7-2,TRBJ1-6,NA,TRBD1,TGTGCCAGCAGCTACGGGACAGGGGGGTATAATTCACCCCTCCACTTT,CASSYGTGGYNSPLHF
16,TRBV7-2,TRBJ2-2,NA,TRBD1,TGTGCCAGCAGCGGTGGGACAGGTGGGCTCACCGGGGAGCTGTTTTTT,CASSGGTGGLTGELFF
13,TRBV24-1,TRBJ2-3,NA,TRBD2,TGTGCCACCAGGTCCGGGGGGGCAGATACGCAGTATTTT,CATRSGGADTQYF
15,TRBV4-3,TRBJ1-4,few,TRBD1,TGCGCCAGCAGCCAAGGGACAGGGCACAATGAAAAACTGTTTTTT,CASSQGTGHNEKLFF
16,TRBV13,TRBJ1-6,NA,TRBD1,TGTGCCAGCAGCGAGACAGGGGGCGGCGGTAATTCACCCCTCCACTTT,CASSETGGGGNSPLHF
14,TRBV7-2,TRBJ2-7,many,NA,TGTGCCAGCAGCTTAGTCCCGGAGGGGACGGAGCAGTACTTC,CASSLVPEGTEQYF